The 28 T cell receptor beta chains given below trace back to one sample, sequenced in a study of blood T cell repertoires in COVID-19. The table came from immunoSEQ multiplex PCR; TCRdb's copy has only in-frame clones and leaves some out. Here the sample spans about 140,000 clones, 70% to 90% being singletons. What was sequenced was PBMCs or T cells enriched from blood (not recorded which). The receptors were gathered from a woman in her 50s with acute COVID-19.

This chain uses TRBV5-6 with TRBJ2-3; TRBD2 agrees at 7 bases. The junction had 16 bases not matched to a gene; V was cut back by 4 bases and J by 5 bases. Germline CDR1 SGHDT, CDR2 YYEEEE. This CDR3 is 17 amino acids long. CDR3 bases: TGTGCCAGCAGCCCAATTACAGAGGGAGGGTTGCGAGATACGCAGTATTTT. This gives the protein CASSPITEGGLRDTQYF. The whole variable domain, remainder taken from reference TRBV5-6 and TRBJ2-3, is DAGVTQSPTHLIKTRGQQVTLRCSPKSGHDTVSWYQQALGQGPQFIFQYYEEEERQRGNFPDRFSGHQFPNYSSELNVNALLLGDSALYLCASSPITEGGLRDTQYFGPGTRLTVL.

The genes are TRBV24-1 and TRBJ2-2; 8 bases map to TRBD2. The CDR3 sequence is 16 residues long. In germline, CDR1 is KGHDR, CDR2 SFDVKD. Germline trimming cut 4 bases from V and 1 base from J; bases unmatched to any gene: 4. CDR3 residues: CATSDGTRVNTGELFF. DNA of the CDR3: TGTGCCACCAGTGACGGGACTAGGGTGAACACCGGGGAGCTGTTTTTT.

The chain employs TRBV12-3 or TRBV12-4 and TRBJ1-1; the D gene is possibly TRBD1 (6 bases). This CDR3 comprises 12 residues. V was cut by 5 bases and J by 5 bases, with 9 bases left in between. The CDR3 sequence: CASSIQGTEAFF. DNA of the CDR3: TGTGCCAGCAGTATACAGGGTACTGAAGCTTTCTTT.

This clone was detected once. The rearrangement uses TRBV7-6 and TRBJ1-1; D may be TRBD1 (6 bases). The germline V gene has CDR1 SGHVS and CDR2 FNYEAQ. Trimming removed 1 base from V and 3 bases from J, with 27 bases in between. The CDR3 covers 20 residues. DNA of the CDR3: TGTGCCAGCAGCTTAGTCCCGTTCAGACGGGACACCCCCACGGACACTGAAGCTTTCTTT. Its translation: CASSLVPFRRDTPTDTEAFF.

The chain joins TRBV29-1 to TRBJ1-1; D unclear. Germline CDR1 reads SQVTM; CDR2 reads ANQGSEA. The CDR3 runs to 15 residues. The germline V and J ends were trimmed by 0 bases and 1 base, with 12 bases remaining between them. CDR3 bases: TGCAGCGTTGAAGATCGTACGGCAGGGAACACTGAAGCTTTCTTT. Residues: CSVEDRTAGNTEAFF.

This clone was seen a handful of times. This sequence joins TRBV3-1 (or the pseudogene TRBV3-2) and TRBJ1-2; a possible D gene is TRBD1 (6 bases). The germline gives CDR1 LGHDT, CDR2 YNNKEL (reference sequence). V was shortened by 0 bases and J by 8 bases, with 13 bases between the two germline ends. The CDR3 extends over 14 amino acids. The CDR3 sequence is CASSQESGVQGYTF. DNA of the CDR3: TGTGCCAGCAGCCAAGAGTCAGGGGTACAGGGCTACACCTTC.

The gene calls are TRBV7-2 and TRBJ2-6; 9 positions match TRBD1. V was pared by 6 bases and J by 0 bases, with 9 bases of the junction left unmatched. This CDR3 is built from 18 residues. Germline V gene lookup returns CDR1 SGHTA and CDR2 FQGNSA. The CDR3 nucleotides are TGTGCCAGCAGTTTTACCGGGACAGGGCGCTCTGGGGCCAACGTCCTGACTTTC. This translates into CASSFTGTGRSGANVLTF.

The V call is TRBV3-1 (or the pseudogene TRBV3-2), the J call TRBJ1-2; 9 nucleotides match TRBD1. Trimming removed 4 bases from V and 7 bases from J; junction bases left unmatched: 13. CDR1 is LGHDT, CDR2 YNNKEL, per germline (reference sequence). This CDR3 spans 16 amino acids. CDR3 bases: TGTGCCAGCAGCCCTGAGCCTTCCACAGGGGGCCGTGGCTACACCTTC. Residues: CASSPEPSTGGRGYTF.

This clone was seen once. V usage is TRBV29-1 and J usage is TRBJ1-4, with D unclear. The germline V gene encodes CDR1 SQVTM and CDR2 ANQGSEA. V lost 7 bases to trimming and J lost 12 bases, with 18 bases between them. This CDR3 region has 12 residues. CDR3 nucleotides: TGCAGCGCCACCCGCCTTGGCGGGGAACTGTTTTTT. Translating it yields CSATRLGGELFF. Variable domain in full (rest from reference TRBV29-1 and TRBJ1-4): SAVISQKPSRDICQRGTSLTIQCQVDSQVTMMFWYRQQPGQSLTLIATANQGSEATYESGFVIDKFPISRPNLTFSTLTVSNMSPEDSSIYLCSATRLGGELFFGSGTQLSVL.

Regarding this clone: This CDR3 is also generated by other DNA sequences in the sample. Here the CDR3 reads CASSPRTGDGYTF. As DNA, the CDR3 is TGTGCCAGCTCACCACGGACAGGGGATGGCTACACCTTC. This sequence joins TRBV18 and TRBJ1-2; 9 nucleotides match TRBD1. The CDR3 consists of 13 residues. V gave up 1 base and J gave up 6 bases; unmatched junction bases: 0. The germline V gene encodes CDR1 KGHSH and CDR2 LQKENI.

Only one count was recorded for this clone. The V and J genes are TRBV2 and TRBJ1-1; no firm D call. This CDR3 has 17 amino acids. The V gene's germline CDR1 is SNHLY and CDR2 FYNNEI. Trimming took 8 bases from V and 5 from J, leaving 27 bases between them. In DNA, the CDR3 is TGTGCCAGCCTTCCCCAACTTAAATCAAGTCTGAGAACTGAAGCTTTCTTT. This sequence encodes CASLPQLKSSLRTEAFF.

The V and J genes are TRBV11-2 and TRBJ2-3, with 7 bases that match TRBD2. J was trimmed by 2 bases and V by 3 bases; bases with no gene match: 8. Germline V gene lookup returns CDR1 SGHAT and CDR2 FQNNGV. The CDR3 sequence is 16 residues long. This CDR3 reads CASSFRGRANTDTQYF. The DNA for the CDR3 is TGTGCCAGCAGCTTCCGAGGGAGGGCCAACACAGATACGCAGTATTTT.

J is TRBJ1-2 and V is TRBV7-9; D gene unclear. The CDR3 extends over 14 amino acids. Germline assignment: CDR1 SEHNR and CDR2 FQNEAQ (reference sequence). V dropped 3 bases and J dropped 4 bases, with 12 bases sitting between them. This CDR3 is CASSFEGIGYGYTF. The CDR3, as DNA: TGTGCCAGCAGCTTTGAGGGTATAGGCTATGGCTACACCTTC. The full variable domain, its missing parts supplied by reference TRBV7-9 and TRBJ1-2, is DTGVSQNPRHKITKRGQNVTFRCDPISEHNRLYWYRQTLGQGPEFLTYFQNEAQLEKSRLLSDRFSAERPKGSFSTLEIQRTEQGDSAMYLCASSFEGIGYGYTFGSGTRLTVV.

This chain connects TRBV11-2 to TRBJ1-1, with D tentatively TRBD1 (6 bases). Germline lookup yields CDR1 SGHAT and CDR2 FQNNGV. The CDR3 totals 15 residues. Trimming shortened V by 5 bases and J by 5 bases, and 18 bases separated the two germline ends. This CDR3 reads CASSRWTVGGTEAFF. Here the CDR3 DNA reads TGTGCCAGCAGCCGGTGGACAGTGGGGGGGACTGAAGCTTTCTTT.

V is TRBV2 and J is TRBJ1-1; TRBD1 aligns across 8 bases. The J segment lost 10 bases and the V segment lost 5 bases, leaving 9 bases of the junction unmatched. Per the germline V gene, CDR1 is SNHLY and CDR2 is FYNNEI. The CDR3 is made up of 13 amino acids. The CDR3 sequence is CASSTGTGSRAFF. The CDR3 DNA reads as TGTGCCAGCAGTACCGGGACAGGCTCTAGAGCTTTCTTT. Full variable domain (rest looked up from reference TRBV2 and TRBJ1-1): EPEVTQTPSHQVTQMGQEVILRCVPISNHLYFYWYRQILGQKVEFLVSFYNNEISEKSEIFDDQFSVERPDGSNFTLKIRSTKLEDSAMYFCASSTGTGSRAFFGQGTRLTVV.

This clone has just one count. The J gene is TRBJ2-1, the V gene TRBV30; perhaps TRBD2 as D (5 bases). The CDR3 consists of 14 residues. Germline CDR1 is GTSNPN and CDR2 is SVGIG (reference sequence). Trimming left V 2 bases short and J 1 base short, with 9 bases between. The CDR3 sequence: CAWSLGSSYNEQFF. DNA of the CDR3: TGTGCCTGGAGTCTAGGGAGTTCCTACAATGAGCAGTTCTTC.

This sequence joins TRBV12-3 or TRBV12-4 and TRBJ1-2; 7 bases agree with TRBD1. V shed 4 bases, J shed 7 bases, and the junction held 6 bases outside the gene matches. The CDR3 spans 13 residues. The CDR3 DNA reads TGTGCCAGCAGTTATCTAGGGGGCTCTGGCTACACCTTC. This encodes CASSYLGGSGYTF.

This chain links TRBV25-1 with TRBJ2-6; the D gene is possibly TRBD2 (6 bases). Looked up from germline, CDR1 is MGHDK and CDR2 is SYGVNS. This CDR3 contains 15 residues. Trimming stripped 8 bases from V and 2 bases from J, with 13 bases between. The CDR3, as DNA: TGTGCCAGCCCTGGAGGGGCGGCTGGGGCCAACGTCCTGACTTTC. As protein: CASPGGAAGANVLTF.

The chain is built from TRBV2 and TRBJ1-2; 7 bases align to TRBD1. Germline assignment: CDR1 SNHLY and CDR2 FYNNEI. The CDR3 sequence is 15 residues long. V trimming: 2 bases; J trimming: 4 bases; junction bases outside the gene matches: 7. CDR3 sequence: CASSELGDRSYGYTF. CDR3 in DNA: TGTGCCAGCAGTGAATTAGGGGACAGATCCTATGGCTACACCTTC.

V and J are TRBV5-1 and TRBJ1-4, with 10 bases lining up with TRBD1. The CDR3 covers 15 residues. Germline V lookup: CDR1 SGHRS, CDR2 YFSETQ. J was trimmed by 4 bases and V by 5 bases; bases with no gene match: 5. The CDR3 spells CASRAGTGDNEKLFF. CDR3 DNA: TGCGCCAGCAGGGCCGGGACAGGGGATAATGAAAAACTGTTTTTT.

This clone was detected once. In DNA form, the CDR3 reads TGTGCCAGCAGCTTAGGACCGGGGGACACTGAAGCTTTCTTT. Encoded protein: CASSLGPGDTEAFF. The V and J genes are TRBV7-8 and TRBJ1-1, with D possibly matching TRBD1 (5 bases). The CDR3 loop spans 14 amino acids. CDR1 is SGHVS and CDR2 is FQNEAQ in the germline V gene. Trimming stripped 1 base from V and 3 bases from J, with 9 bases between.

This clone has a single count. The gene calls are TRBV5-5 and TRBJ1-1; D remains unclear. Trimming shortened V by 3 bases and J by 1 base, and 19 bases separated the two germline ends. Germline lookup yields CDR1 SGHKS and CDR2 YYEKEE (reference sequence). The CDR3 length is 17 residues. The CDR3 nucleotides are TGTGCCAGCAGCTCCCGCCCAGTCAGAGCGGAGAACACTGAAGCTTTCTTT. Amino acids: CASSSRPVRAENTEAFF.

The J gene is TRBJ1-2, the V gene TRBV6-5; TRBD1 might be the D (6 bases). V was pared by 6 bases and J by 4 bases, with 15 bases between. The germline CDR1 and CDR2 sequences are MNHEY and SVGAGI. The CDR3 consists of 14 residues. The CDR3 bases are TGTGCCAGCAGATTCGAGGGGGGGGCCTATGGCTACACCTTC. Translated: CASRFEGGAYGYTF.

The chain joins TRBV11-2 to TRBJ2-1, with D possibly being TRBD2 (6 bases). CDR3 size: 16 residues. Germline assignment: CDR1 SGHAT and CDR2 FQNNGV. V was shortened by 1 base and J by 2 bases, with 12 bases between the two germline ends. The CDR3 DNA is TGTGCCAGCAGCTTAGTGCGGGATCCACCCTACAATGAGCAGTTCTTC. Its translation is CASSLVRDPPYNEQFF.

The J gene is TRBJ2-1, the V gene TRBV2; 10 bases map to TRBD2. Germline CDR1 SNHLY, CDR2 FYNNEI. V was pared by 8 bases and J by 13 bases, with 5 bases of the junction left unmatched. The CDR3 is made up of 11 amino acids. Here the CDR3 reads CASGLAGAQFF. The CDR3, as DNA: TGTGCCAGCGGTCTAGCGGGGGCCCAGTTCTTC.

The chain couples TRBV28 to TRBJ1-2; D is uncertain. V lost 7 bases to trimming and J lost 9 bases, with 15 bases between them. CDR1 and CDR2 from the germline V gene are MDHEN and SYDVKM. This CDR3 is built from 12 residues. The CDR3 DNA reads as TGTGCCAGCAAATACGAAGCGGGAAGCTACACCTTC. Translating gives CASKYEAGSYTF.

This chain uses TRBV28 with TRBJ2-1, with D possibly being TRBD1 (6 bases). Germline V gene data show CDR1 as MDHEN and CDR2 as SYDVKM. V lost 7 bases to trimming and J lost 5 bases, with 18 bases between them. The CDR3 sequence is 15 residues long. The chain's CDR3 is CASKSGTTPNNEQFF. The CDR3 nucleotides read TGTGCCAGCAAATCCGGGACAACACCTAACAATGAGCAGTTCTTC.

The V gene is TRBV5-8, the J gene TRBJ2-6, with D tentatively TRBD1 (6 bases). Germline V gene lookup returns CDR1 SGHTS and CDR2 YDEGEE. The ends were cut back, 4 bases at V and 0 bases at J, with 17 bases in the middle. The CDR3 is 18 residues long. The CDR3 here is CASSLGWTANSGANVLTF. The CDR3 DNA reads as TGTGCCAGCAGCCTGGGGTGGACAGCCAACTCTGGGGCCAACGTCCTGACTTTC.